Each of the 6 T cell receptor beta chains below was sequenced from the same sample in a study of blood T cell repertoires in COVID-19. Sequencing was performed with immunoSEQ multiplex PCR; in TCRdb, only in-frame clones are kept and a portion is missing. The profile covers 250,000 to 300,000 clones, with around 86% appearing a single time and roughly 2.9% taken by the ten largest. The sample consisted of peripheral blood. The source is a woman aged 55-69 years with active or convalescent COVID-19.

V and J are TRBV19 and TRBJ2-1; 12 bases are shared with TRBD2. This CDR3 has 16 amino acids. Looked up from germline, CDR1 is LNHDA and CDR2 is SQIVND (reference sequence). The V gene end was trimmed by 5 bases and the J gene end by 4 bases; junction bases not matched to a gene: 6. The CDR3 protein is CASSVTSGGRYNEQFF. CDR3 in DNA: TGTGCCAGTAGTGTTACTAGCGGGGGGCGTTACAATGAGCAGTTCTTC.

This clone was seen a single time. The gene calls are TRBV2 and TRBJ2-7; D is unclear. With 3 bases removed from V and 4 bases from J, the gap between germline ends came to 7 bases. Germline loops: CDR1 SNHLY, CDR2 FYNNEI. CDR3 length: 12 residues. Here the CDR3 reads CASSDQRYEQYF. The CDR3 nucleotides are TGTGCCAGCAGTGATCAACGGTACGAGCAGTACTTC.

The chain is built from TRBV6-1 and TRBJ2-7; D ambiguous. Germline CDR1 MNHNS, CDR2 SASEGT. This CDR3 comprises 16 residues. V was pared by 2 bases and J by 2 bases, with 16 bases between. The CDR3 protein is CASSEFSQVPPYEQYF. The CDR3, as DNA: TGTGCCAGCAGTGAATTTTCGCAGGTCCCCCCCTACGAGCAGTACTTC.

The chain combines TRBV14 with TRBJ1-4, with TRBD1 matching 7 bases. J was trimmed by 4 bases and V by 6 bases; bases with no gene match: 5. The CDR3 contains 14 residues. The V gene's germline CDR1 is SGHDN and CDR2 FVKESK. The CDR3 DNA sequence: TGTGCCAGCAGGCCCAGGGGGAGTAATGAAAAACTGTTTTTT. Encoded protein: CASRPRGSNEKLFF.

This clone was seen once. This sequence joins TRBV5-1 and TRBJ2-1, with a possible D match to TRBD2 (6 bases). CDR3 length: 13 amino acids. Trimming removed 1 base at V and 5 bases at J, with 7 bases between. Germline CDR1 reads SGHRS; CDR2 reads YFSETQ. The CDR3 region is CASSLWGDNEQFF. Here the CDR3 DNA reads TGCGCCAGCAGCTTGTGGGGGGACAATGAGCAGTTCTTC. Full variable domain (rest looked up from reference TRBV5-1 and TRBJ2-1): KAGVTQTPRYLIKTRGQQVTLSCSPISGHRSVSWYQQTPGQGLQFLFEYFSETQRNKGNFPGRFSGRQFSNSRSEMNVSTLELGDSALYLCASSLWGDNEQFFGPGTRLTVL.

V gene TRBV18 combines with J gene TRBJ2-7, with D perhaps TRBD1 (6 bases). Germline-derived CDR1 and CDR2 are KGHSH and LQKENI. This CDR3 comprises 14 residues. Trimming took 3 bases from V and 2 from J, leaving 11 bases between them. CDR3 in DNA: TGTGCCAGCTCACCCACCCAGGGGACCTACGAGCAGTACTTC. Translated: CASSPTQGTYEQYF.